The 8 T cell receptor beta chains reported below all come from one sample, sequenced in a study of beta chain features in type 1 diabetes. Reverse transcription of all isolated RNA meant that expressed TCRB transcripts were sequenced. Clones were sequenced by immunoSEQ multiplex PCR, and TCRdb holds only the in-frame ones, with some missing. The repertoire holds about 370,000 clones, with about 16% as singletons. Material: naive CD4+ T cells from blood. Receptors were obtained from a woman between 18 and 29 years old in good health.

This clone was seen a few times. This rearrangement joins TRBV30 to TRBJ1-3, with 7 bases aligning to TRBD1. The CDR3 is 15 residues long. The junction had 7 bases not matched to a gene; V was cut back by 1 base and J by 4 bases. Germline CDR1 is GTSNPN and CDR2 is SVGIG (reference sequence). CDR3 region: CAWSELRTGGNTIYF. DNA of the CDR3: TGTGCCTGGAGTGAATTGAGGACAGGCGGAAACACCATATATTTT.

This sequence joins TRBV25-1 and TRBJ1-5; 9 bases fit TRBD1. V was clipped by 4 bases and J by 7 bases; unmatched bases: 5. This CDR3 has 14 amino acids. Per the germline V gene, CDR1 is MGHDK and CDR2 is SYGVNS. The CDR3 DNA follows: TGTGCCAGCAGTGGGACAGGGGCTTGGCAGCCCCAGCATTTT. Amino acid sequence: CASSGTGAWQPQHF.

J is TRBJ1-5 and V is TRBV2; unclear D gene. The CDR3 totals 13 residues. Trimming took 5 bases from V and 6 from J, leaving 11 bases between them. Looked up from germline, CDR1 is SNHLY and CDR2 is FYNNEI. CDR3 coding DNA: TGTGCCAGCAGTTTGGAACAGTTTCAGCCCCAGCATTTT. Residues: CASSLEQFQPQHF.

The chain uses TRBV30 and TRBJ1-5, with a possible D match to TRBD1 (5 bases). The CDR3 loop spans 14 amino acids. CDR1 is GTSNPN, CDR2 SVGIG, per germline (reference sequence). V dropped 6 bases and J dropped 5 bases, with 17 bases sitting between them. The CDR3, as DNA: TGTGCCTGCGCGAACCGGGGACTCGATCAGCCCCAGCATTTT. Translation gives CACANRGLDQPQHF.

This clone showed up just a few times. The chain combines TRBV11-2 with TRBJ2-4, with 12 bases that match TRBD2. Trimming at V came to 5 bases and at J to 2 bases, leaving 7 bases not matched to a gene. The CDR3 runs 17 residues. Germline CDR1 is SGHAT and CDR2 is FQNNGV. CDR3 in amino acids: CASSARLAGESKNIQYF. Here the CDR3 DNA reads TGTGCCAGCAGCGCAAGACTAGCGGGAGAATCCAAAAACATTCAGTACTTC.

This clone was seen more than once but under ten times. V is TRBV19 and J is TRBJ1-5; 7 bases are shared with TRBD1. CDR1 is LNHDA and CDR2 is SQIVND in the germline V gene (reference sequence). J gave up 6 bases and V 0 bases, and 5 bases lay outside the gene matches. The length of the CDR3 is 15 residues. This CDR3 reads CASSIDRRGLQPQHF. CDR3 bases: TGTGCCAGTAGTATAGATCGGAGGGGGCTTCAGCCCCAGCATTTT.

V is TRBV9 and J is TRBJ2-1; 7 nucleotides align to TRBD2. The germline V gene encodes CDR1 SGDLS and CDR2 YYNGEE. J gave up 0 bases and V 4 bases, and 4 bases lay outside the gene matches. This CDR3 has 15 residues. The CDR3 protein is CASSFRDYSYNEQFF. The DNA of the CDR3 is TGTGCCAGCAGCTTCCGGGACTACTCCTACAATGAGCAGTTCTTC.

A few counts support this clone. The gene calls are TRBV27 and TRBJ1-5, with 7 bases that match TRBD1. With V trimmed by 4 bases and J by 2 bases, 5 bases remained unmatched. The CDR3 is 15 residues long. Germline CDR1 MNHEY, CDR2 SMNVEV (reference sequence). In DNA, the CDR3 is TGTGCCAGCAGTTCTCCCGGGACAGGCAATCAGCCCCAGCATTTT. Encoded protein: CASSSPGTGNQPQHF.